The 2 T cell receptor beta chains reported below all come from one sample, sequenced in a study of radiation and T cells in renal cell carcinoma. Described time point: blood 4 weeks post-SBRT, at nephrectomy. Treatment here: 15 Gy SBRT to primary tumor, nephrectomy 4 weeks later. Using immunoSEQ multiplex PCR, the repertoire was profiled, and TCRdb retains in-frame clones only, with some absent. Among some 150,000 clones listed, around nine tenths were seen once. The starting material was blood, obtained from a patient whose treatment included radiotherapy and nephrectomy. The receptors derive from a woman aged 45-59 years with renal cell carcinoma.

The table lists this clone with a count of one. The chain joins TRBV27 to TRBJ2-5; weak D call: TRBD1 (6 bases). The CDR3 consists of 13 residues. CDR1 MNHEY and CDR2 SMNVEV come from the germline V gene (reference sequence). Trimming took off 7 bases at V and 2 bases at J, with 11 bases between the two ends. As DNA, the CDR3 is TGTGCCAGCAAGGCAGGGGCTCAAGAGACCCAGTACTTC. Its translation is CASKAGAQETQYF.

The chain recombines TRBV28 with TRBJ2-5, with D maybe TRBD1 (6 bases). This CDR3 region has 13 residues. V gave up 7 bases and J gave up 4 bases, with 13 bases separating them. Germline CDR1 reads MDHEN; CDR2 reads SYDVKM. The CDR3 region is CASTSPGAETQYF. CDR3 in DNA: TGTGCCAGCACCAGTCCAGGGGCAGAGACCCAGTACTTC.